Listed below are T cell receptor beta chains from one sample, sequenced in a study of cytomegalovirus exposure and HLA in healthy donors. Profiled with immunoSEQ multiplex PCR; TCRdb holds only in-frame clones, not every one. Here the sample spans 100,000 to 150,000 clones, about 71% being singletons. The sequencing sample was made of PBMCs. These TCRs come from a woman in her forties or fifties in good health and CMV-seronegative. Both conserved end residues are part of each CDR3. A D gene is named only where the DNA matches it firmly. A clone size is listed for some rows: how often the clone was seen (once, few, many), or a class if it is expanded.

J	D	V	size	CDR3	DNA
TRBJ1-2	.	TRBV5-8	.	CASSLFFRGRYGYTF	TGTGCCAGCAGCTTGTTTTTCAGGGGACGATATGGCTACACCTTC
TRBJ2-7	TRBD2	TRBV27	.	CASSLAGTSGYEQYF	TGTGCCAGCAGTTTAGCCGGGACTAGCGGCTACGAGCAGTACTTC
TRBJ2-2	.	TRBV5-1	.	CASSLATDGAGELFF	TGCGCCAGCAGCTTGGCGACAGACGGAGCCGGGGAGCTGTTTTTT
TRBJ2-7	TRBD1	TRBV19	.	CASKITGANEQYF	TGTGCCAGTAAAATTACAGGGGCCAACGAGCAGTACTTC
TRBJ2-5	.	TRBV28	few	CASSRDGETQYF	TGTGCCAGCAGTCGGGATGGGGAGACCCAGTACTTC
TRBJ2-7	TRBD2	TRBV7-2	.	CASSSGLAYEQYF	TGTGCCAGCAGCTCGGGACTAGCATACGAGCAGTACTTC
TRBJ2-1	TRBD2	TRBV7-3	.	CASSLAGGYNEQFF	TGTGCCAGCAGCCTAGCGGGAGGATACAATGAGCAGTTCTTC
TRBJ1-1	.	TRBV9	.	CASSSGYGTEAFF	TGTGCCAGCAGCTCAGGGTATGGGACTGAAGCTTTCTTT
TRBJ2-1	.	TRBV27	.	CASTDAAGTLYNEQFF	TGTGCCAGCACCGACGCCGCGGGAACGCTATACAATGAGCAGTTCTTC
TRBJ1-3	.	TRBV4-2	.	CASSQEMHSGNTIYF	TGTGCCAGCAGCCAGGAGATGCACTCTGGAAACACCATATATTTT
TRBJ2-1	.	TRBV7-4	few	CASTYDENEQFF	TGTGCCAGCACCTACGATGAGAATGAGCAGTTCTTC
TRBJ1-5	.	TRBV6-5	.	CASSRGGDNQPQHF	TGTGCCAGCAGTAGGGGGGGGGACAATCAGCCCCAGCATTTT
TRBJ1-1	.	TRBV7-9	once	CAGGGALNTEAFF	TGTGCCGGGGGGGGCGCCTTGAACACTGAAGCTTTCTTT
TRBJ2-5	TRBD2	TRBV4-2	.	CASSQALAGPETQYF	TGTGCCAGCAGCCAAGCCCTAGCGGGCCCAGAGACCCAGTACTTC
TRBJ1-1	.	TRBV7-9	.	CSSSLQDTEAFF	TGTTCCAGCAGCTTGCAGGACACTGAAGCTTTCTTT
TRBJ2-7	.	TRBV5-6	.	CASSFNYEQYF	TGTGCCAGCAGCTTTAACTACGAGCAGTACTTC
TRBJ1-4	.	TRBV28	.	CASRPPGLVGEKLFF	TGTGCCAGCAGACCACCGGGACTTGTAGGGGAAAAACTGTTTTTT
TRBJ1-4	.	TRBV6-5	.	CASSLDSLNEKLFF	TGTGCCAGCAGCCTGGACAGCCTTAATGAAAAACTGTTTTTT
TRBJ1-5	TRBD1	TRBV28	.	CASRVGQFNQPQHF	TGTGCCAGCAGGGTGGGACAGTTCAATCAGCCCCAGCATTTT
TRBJ2-3	TRBD2	TRBV27	.	CASSPLAGGPWGTDTQYF	TGTGCCAGCAGCCCTCTAGCGGGAGGGCCCTGGGGAACAGATACGCAGTATTTT
TRBJ2-5	TRBD2	TRBV10-2	few	CASSRTSGRKETQYF	TGCGCCAGCAGTAGAACTAGCGGGAGGAAAGAGACCCAGTACTTC
TRBJ2-4	.	TRBV27	.	CASKMGQTTYF	TGTGCCAGCAAGATGGGGCAGACCACCTACTTC
TRBJ2-1	TRBD1	TRBV6-5	.	CASSYSDRGQQFF	TGTGCCAGCAGTTACTCGGACAGGGGCCAGCAGTTCTTC
TRBJ2-7	.	TRBV28	.	CASRAPGGINEQYF	TGTGCCAGCAGGGCCCCCGGCGGGATCAACGAGCAGTACTTC
TRBJ2-7	.	TRBV11-2	.	CASSSYNRGGPYEQYF	TGTGCCAGCAGCTCCTACAACAGGGGGGGACCCTACGAGCAGTACTTC
TRBJ2-1	.	TRBV27	few	CASSSNPVTHNEQFF	TGTGCCAGCAGTTCTAACCCTGTTACCCACAATGAGCAGTTCTTC
TRBJ1-5	TRBD1	TRBV11-3	few	CASSGLHPGQDAGSQHF	TGTGCCAGCAGCGGACTCCATCCGGGACAGGATGCGGGGTCCCAGCATTTT
TRBJ2-3	.	TRBV27	few	CASGPHDTDTQYF	TGTGCCAGCGGGCCACACGACACAGATACGCAGTATTTT
TRBJ1-4	.	TRBV18	few	CASSPENEKLFF	TGTGCCAGCTCGCCGGAGAATGAAAAACTGTTTTTT
TRBJ2-7	TRBD2	TRBV5-1	.	CASSVATSGSYEQYF	TGCGCCAGCAGCGTAGCGACTAGCGGGAGCTACGAGCAGTACTTC
TRBJ2-3	TRBD2	TRBV7-8	.	CASSLQTLAGSTDTQYF	TGTGCCAGCAGCTTACAAACCCTAGCGGGGAGCACAGATACGCAGTATTTT
TRBJ1-2	.	TRBV7-2	.	CASRFDSNYGYTF	TGTGCCAGCAGGTTCGACAGTAACTATGGCTACACCTTC
TRBJ1-4	TRBD1	TRBV5-1	.	CASSGTATNEKLFF	TGCGCCAGCAGTGGGACAGCAACTAATGAAAAACTGTTTTTT
TRBJ1-4	TRBD1	TRBV4-2	.	CASSQGGTGVEKLFF	TGTGCCAGCAGCCAAGGGGGGACAGGGGTTGAAAAACTGTTTTTT
TRBJ2-7	.	TRBV9	.	CASSDDTASYEQYF	TGTGCCAGCAGCGACGACACGGCCTCCTACGAGCAGTACTTC
TRBJ2-3	.	TRBV5-4	.	CASSRQSTDTQYF	TGTGCCAGCAGCCGACAGTCCACAGATACGCAGTATTTT
TRBJ2-2	.	TRBV15	.	CATSRDRGLHGELFF	TGTGCCACCAGCAGAGATCGGGGACTGCACGGGGAGCTGTTTTTT
TRBJ2-7	.	TRBV4-2	.	CASSQESRAVDEQYF	TGTGCCAGCAGCCAAGAGTCGAGGGCAGTCGACGAGCAGTACTTC
TRBJ1-5	.	TRBV30	.	CAWSVGIYNQPQHF	TGTGCCTGGAGTGTCGGGATTTACAATCAGCCCCAGCATTTT
TRBJ2-3	TRBD2	TRBV7-2	few	CASSLSGTTGTDTQYF	TGTGCCAGCAGCTTGTCCGGGACTACCGGCACAGATACGCAGTATTTT
TRBJ2-1	TRBD2	TRBV6-5	.	CASRRGSFDEQFF	TGTGCCAGCAGGCGCGGGAGTTTTGATGAGCAGTTCTTC
TRBJ2-1	TRBD2	TRBV10-3	.	CAISSGTSGKTNEQFF	TGTGCCATCAGTAGTGGGACTAGCGGGAAGACCAATGAGCAGTTCTTC
TRBJ1-2	TRBD1	TRBV28	.	CAAVASGTANGYTF	TGTGCCGCCGTGGCGTCCGGGACAGCAAATGGCTACACCTTC
TRBJ2-7	.	TRBV30	.	CAWSVEWRGKQYF	TGTGCCTGGAGTGTAGAGTGGCGGGGCAAGCAGTACTTC
TRBJ2-7	TRBD1	TRBV5-3	.	CARSSRDRVYYEQYF	TGTGCCAGAAGCAGCCGGGACAGGGTGTACTACGAGCAGTACTTC
TRBJ2-6	TRBD1	TRBV7-6	.	CASSLALGQGSEVSVLTF	TGTGCCAGCAGCTTAGCGCTGGGACAGGGCTCCGAGGTTTCCGTCCTGACTTTC
TRBJ2-1	.	TRBV28	.	CASSFFYSVRTGNNEQFF	TGTGCCAGCAGTTTCTTCTATAGCGTGAGGACGGGGAACAATGAGCAGTTCTTC
TRBJ2-7	.	TRBV28	few	CASSASGTISYEQYF	TGTGCCAGCAGTGCCTCCGGGACAATCTCCTACGAGCAGTACTTC
TRBJ2-7	TRBD2	TRBV12-5	.	CASGLRLAGYEQYF	TGTGCTAGTGGTTTAAGGCTAGCGGGCTACGAGCAGTACTTC
TRBJ2-5	.	TRBV4-2	few	CASSQDRREEQYF	TGTGCCAGCAGCCAAGATCGTAGGGAGGAGCAGTACTTC
TRBJ2-3	.	TRBV7-9	.	CASSSRSSTDTQYF	TGTGCCAGCAGCTCTCGGTCTAGCACAGATACGCAGTATTTT
TRBJ2-1	TRBD2	TRBV4-1	.	CASSHLAGSNEQFF	TGCGCCAGCAGCCACCTAGCGGGATCGAATGAGCAGTTCTTC
TRBJ2-7	TRBD1	TRBV7-2	.	CASSERQGRSYEQYF	TGTGCCAGCAGCGAAAGACAGGGGCGCTCCTACGAGCAGTACTTC
TRBJ1-1	.	TRBV19	.	CASRITGFTEAFF	TGTGCCAGTAGAATAACAGGGTTCACTGAAGCTTTCTTT
TRBJ2-1	TRBD2	TRBV19	.	CAGRTTGLADNEQFF	TGTGCCGGTAGGACGACGGGACTAGCGGATAATGAGCAGTTCTTC
TRBJ2-1	.	TRBV28	.	CASTLASSYNEQFF	TGTGCCAGCACCTTAGCTTCGTCCTACAATGAGCAGTTCTTC
TRBJ2-3	.	TRBV18	.	CASSPRGYLSTDTQYF	TGTGCCAGCTCACCCCGGGGGTATCTTAGCACAGATACGCAGTATTTT
TRBJ2-3	TRBD2	TRBV5-1	.	CASSFISGRGADTQYF	TGCGCCAGCAGCTTTATTAGCGGGAGGGGTGCAGATACGCAGTATTTT